This entry lists 5 T cell receptor beta chains sequenced from one sample in a study of regulatory T cells in long-lasting Graves disease. CDR3-region Arm-PCR and iRepertoire HTBI primers produced the TCR beta libraries. In TCRdb, the multiplex PCR reads were re-called with MiXCR into one record per CDR3 protein. The sample includes about 470,000 distinct CDR3 sequences, roughly 21% of them seen just once. Time point of the sample: persistent/refractory GD, antithyroid drugs over 5 years with positive TRAb. From RNA extracted from PBMCs, the TCR library was made. Source: peripheral blood mononuclear cells (PBMCs), taken when the disease was refractory, from a patient treated with antithyroid drugs. The receptors come from a female donor with Graves disease.

This clonotype turned up a few times. J is TRBJ1-5 and V is TRBV20-1; D uncertain. V gave up 0 bases and J gave up 1 base, with 13 bases separating them. The CDR3 totals 16 residues. Germline loops: CDR1 DFQATT, CDR2 SNEGSKA (reference sequence). The CDR3 DNA follows: TGCAGTGCTAGAGATCGTCCGGTTGGCAGCAATCAGCCCCAGCATTTT. This gives the protein CSARDRPVGSNQPQHF.

This clonotype was picked up many times. V and J are TRBV12-3 or TRBV12-4 and TRBJ1-3; 7 nucleotides match TRBD1. V was pared by 7 bases and J by 0 bases, with 12 bases of the junction left unmatched. The CDR3 has 17 residues. The CDR3 DNA reads as TGTGCCAGCACCCTACAGGGGATTGGGGGCTCTGGAAACACCATATATTTT. Its translation: CASTLQGIGGSGNTIYF.

This clonotype has at least ten counts. The V and J genes are TRBV10-3 and TRBJ1-2; tentatively, D is TRBD1 (5 bases). The germline V gene has CDR1 ENHRY and CDR2 SYGVKD. The CDR3 runs to 13 residues. With 6 bases removed from V and 3 bases from J, the gap between germline ends came to 11 bases. DNA of the CDR3: TGTGCCATCAGGCAGACAGACTACTATGGCTACACCTTC. Amino acids: CAIRQTDYYGYTF.

The gene calls are TRBV2 and TRBJ1-3, with a possible D match to TRBD1 (6 bases). V lost 6 bases and J lost 3, with 21 bases in between. There are 17 residues in the CDR3. CDR1 and CDR2 (germline): SNHLY, FYNNEI. As DNA, the CDR3 is TGTGCCAGCAGCACCGGACCGCCGGGGGGCTTTGGAAACACCATATATTTT. As protein: CASSTGPPGGFGNTIYF.

The gene calls are TRBV27 and TRBJ1-2; a weak D match, TRBD1 (6 bases). The CDR3 has 13 amino acids. Trimming pared 1 base from V and 6 bases from J, leaving 9 bases between. Germline V gene lookup returns CDR1 MNHEY and CDR2 SMNVEV (reference sequence). The DNA of the CDR3 is TGTGCCAGCAGTTTATTCAGGGGCGATGGCTACACCTTC. This codes for CASSLFRGDGYTF.